This TCR beta chain comes out of a study of blood T cell repertoires in COVID-19. Study information: The study drew acute and convalescent COVID-19 samples from the United States, Italy and Spain. PBMCs, B-cell-depleted T cells, or T cells were the source of the cDNA or gDNA that made up the material.

Authors' methods: It was from reference gene primer amplification that nucleated cell counts were estimated. TCRdb's table, derived via immunoSEQ multiplex PCR, lists solely in-frame clones and lacks some. V and J calls plus clone size are reproduced from that table; the DNA served to infer D and trimming. The sample holds about 16,000 clones, 80% to 95% seen once. The CDR3 consists of 15 residues. J gave up 5 bases and V 1 base, and 3 bases lay outside the gene matches. The germline V gene encodes CDR1 KGHSH and CDR2 LQKENI. V usage is TRBV18 and J usage is TRBJ2-2; TRBD1 matches at 8 bases. Specimen: peripheral blood. This sequence was found in a human donor with active COVID-19. The donor label of this sample is uncertain. The CDR3 reads CASSPQNRGTGELFF. The CDR3 nucleotides are TGTGCCAGCTCACCACAGAACAGGGGGACCGGGGAGCTGTTTTTT.